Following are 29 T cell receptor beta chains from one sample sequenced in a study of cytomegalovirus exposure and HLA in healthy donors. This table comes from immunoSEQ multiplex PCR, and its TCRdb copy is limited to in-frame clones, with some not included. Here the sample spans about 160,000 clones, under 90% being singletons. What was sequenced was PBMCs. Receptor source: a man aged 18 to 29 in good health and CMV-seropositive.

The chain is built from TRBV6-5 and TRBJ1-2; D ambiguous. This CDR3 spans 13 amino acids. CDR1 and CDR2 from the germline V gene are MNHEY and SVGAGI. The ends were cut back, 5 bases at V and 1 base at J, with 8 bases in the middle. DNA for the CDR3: TGTGCCAGCAGTCCTCAGATTAACTATGGCTACACCTTC. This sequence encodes CASSPQINYGYTF.

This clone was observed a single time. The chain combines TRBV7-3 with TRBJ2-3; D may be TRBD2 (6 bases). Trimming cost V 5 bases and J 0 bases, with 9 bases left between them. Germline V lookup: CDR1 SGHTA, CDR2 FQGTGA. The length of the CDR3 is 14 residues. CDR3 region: CASSPGVSTDTQYF. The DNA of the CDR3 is TGTGCCAGCAGCCCGGGAGTAAGCACAGATACGCAGTATTTT.

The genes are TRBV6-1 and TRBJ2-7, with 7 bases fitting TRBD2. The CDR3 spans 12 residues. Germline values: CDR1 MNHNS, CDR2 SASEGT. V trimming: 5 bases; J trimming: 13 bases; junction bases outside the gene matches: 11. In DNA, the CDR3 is TGTGCCAGCAGTCCTGAACGGGAGGATGAATACTTC. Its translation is CASSPEREDEYF.

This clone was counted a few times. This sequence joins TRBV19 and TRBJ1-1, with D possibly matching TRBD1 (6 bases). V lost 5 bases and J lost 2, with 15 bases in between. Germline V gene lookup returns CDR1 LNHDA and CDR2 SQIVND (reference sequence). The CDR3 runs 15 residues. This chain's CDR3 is CASSSGTHVNTEAFF. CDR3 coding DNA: TGTGCCAGTAGTTCCGGGACACACGTTAACACTGAAGCTTTCTTT.

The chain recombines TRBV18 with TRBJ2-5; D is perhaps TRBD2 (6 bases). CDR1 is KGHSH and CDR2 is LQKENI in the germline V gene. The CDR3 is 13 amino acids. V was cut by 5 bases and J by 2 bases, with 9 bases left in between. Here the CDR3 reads CASSIAVQETQYF. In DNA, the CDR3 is TGTGCCAGCTCAATAGCGGTACAAGAGACCCAGTACTTC.

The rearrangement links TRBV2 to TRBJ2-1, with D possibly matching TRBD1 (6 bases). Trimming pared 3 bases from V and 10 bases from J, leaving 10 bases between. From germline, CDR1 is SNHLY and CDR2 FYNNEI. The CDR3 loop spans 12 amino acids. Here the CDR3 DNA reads TGTGCCAGCAGTGACAGGGGTTGGGAGCAGTTCTTC. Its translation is CASSDRGWEQFF.

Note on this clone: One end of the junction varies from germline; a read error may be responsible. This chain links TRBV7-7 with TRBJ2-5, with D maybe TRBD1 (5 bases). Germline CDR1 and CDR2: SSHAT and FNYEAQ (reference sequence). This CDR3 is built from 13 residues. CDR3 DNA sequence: TGTGCTAGCAGCTTTCATAAGGGGGAGACCCAGTACTTC. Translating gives CASSFHKGETQYF.

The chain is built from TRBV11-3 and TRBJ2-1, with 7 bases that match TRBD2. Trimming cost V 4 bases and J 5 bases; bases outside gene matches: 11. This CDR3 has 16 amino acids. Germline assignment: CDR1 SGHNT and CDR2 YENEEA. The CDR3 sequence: CASSWGRGKGDNEQFF. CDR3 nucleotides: TGTGCCAGCAGCTGGGGGAGGGGAAAAGGGGACAATGAGCAGTTCTTC.

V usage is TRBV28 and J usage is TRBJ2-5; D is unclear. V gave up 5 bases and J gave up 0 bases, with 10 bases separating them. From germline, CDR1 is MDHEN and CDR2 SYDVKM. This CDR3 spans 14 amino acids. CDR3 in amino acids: CASSLRGNQETQYF. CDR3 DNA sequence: TGTGCCAGCAGTCTCAGAGGAAACCAAGAGACCCAGTACTTC.

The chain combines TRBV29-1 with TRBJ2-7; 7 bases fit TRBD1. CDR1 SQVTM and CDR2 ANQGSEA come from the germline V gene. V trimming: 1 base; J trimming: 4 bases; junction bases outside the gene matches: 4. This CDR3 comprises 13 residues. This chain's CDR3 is CSVEGTGKYEQYF. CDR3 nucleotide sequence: TGCAGCGTTGAAGGGACAGGCAAGTACGAGCAGTACTTC.

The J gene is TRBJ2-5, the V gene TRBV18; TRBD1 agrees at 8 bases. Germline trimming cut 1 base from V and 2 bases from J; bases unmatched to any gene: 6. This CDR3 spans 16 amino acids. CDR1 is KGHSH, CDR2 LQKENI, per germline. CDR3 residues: CASSPLDRGSQETQYF. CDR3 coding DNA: TGTGCCAGCTCACCACTCGACAGGGGATCTCAAGAGACCCAGTACTTC.

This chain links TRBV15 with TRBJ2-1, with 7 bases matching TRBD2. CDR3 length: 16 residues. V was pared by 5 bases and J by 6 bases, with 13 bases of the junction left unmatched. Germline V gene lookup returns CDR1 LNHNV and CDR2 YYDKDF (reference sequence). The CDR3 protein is CATSPRISGGSNEQFF. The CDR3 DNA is TGTGCCACCAGCCCGAGGATATCGGGAGGCTCCAATGAGCAGTTCTTC.

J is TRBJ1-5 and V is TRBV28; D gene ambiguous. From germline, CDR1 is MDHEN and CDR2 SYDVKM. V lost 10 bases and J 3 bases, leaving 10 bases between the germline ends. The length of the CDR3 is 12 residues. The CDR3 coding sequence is TGTGCCACTGTCCCCCTCAATCAGCCCCAGCATTTT. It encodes CATVPLNQPQHF.

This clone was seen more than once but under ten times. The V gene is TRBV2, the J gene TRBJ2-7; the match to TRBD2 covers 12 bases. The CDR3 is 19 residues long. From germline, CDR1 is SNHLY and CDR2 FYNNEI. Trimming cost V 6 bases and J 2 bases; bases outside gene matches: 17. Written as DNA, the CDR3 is TGTGCCAGCAGAAGGGGAGGGCTTCCGGGACTAGCGGGCCCCTACGAGCAGTACTTC. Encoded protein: CASRRGGLPGLAGPYEQYF.

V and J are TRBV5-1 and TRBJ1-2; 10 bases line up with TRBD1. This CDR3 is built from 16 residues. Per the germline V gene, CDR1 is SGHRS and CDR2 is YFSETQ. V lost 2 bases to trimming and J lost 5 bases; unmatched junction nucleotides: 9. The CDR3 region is CASSFQTRDRGYGYTF. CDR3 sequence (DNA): TGCGCCAGCAGCTTCCAAACCAGGGACAGGGGATATGGCTACACCTTC.

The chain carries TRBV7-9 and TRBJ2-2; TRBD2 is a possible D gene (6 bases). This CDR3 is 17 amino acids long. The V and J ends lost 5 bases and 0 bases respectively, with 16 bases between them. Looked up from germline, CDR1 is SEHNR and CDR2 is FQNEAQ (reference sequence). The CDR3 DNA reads TGTGCCAGCAGCCACTGGCCGCGGGGCGCGAACACCGGGGAGCTGTTTTTT. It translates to CASSHWPRGANTGELFF.

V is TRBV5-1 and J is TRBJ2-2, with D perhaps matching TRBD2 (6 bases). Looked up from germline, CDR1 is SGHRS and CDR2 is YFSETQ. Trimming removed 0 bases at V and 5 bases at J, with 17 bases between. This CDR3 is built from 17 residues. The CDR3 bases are TGCGCCAGCAGCTTGGCCTCGGGCGGGATCGGGACCGGGGAGCTGTTTTTT. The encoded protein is CASSLASGGIGTGELFF.

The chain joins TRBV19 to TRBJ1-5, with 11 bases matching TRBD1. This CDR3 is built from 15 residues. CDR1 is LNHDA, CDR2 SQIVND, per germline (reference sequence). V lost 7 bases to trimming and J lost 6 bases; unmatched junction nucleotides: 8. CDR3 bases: TGTGCCAGTACCTGGGACAGGGGGATCGTTCAGCCCCAGCATTTT. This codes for CASTWDRGIVQPQHF.

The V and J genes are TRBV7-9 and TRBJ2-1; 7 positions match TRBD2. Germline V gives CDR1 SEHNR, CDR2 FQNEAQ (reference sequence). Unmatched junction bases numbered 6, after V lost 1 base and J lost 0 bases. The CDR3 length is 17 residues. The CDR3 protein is CASSLEGRESSYNEQFF. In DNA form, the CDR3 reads TGTGCCAGCAGCTTAGAGGGGAGGGAAAGCTCCTACAATGAGCAGTTCTTC.

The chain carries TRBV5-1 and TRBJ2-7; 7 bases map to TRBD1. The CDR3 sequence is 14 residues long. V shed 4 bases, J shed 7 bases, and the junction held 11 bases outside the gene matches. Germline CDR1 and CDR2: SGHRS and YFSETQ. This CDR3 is CASSGGQAPGEQYF. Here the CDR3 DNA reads TGCGCCAGCAGCGGAGGACAGGCCCCGGGGGAGCAGTACTTC.

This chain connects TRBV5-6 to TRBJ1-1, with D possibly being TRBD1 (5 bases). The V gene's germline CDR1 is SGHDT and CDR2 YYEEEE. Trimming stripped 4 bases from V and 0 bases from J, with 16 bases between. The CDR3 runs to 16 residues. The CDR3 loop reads CASSPDPDIVNTEAFF. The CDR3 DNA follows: TGTGCCAGCAGCCCCGACCCGGACATCGTGAACACTGAAGCTTTCTTT.

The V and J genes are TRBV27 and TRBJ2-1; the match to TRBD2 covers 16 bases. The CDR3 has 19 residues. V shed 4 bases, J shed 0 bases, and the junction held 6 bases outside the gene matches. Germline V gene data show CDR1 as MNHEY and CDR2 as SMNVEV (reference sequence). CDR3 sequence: CASSSGTSGRAVSYNEQFF. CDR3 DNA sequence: TGTGCCAGCAGTTCCGGGACTAGCGGGAGGGCCGTCTCCTACAATGAGCAGTTCTTC.

The CDR3 sequence is CASSESAAAEQYF. CDR3 coding DNA: TGCGCCAGCAGTGAGTCGGCTGCGGCCGAGCAGTACTTC. The chain employs TRBV10-2 and TRBJ2-7, with no clear D. Germline CDR1 WSHSY, CDR2 SAAADI. Trimming shortened V by 0 bases and J by 6 bases, and 9 bases separated the two germline ends. The CDR3 is 13 residues long.

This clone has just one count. CDR3 region: CASSLVGAGSLSYEQYF. CDR3 coding DNA: TGTGCCAGCAGCTTAGTTGGGGCAGGGTCCCTCTCCTACGAGCAGTACTTC. The chain joins TRBV7-2 to TRBJ2-7, with D possibly TRBD1 on 5 matching bases. V was pared by 1 base and J by 0 bases, with 16 bases between. The CDR3 length is 17 residues. CDR1 and CDR2 from the germline V gene are SGHTA and FQGNSA.

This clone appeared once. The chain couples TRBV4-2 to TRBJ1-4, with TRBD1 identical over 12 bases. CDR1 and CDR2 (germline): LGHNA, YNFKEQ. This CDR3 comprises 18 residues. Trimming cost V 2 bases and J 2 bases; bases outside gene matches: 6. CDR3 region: CASSQSGTGGATNEKLFF. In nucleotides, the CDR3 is TGTGCCAGCAGCCAATCCGGGACAGGGGGCGCGACTAATGAAAAACTGTTTTTT.

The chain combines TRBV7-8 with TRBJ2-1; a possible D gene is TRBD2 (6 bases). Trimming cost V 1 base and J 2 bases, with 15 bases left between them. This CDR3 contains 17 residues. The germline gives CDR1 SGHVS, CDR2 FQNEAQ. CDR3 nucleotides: TGTGCCAGCAGCTTAGAACCGGGACTTAGCGCCTACAATGAGCAGTTCTTC. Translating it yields CASSLEPGLSAYNEQFF.

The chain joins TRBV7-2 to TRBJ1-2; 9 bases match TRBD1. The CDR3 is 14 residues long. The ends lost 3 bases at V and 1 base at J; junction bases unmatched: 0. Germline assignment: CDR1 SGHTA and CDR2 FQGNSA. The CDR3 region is CASSLDRGNYGYTF. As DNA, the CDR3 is TGTGCCAGCAGCTTGGACAGGGGTAACTATGGCTACACCTTC.

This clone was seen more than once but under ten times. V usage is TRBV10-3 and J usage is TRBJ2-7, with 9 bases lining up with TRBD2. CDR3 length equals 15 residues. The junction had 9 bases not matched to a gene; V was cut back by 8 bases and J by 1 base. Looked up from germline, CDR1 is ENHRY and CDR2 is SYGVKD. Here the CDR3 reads CAIAAGGPFSYEQYF. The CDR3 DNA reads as TGTGCCATCGCTGCGGGAGGGCCGTTTTCCTACGAGCAGTACTTC.

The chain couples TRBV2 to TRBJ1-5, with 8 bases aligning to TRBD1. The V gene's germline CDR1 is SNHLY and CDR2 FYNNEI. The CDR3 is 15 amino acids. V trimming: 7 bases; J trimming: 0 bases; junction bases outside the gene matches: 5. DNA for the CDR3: TGTGCCAGCAAGACAGGGGCAAATAGCAATCAGCCCCAGCATTTT. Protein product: CASKTGANSNQPQHF.